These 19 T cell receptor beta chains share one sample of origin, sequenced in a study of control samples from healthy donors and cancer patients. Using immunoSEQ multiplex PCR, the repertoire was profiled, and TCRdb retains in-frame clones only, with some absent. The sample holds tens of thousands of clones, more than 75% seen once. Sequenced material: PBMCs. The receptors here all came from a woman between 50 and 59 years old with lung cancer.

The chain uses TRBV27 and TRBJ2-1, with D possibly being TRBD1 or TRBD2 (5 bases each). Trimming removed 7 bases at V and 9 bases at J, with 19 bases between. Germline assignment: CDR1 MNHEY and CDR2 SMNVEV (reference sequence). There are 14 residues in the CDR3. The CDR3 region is CASMLYIGAAEQFF. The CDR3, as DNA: TGTGCCAGCATGCTATACATCGGGGCAGCTGAGCAGTTCTTC.

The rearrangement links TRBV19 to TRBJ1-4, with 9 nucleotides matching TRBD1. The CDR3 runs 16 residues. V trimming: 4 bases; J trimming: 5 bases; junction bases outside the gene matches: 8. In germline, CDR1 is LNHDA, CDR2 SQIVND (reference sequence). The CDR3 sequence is CASSTASGTGNEKLFF. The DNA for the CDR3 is TGTGCCAGTAGTACCGCTTCCGGGACAGGGAATGAAAAACTGTTTTTT. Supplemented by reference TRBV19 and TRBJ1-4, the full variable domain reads DGGITQSPKYLFRKEGQNVTLSCEQNLNHDAMYWYRQDPGQGLRLIYYSQIVNDFQKGDIAEGYSVSREKKESFPLTVTSAQKNPTAFYLCASSTASGTGNEKLFFGSGTQLSVL.

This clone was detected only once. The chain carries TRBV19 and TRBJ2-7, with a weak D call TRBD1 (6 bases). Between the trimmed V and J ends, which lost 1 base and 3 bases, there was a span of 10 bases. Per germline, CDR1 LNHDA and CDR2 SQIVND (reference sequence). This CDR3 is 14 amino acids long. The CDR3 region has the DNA TGTGCCAGTAGTATAGGGGGACACTACTACGAGCAGTACTTC. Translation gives CASSIGGHYYEQYF. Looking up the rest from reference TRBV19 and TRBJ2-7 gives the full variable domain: DGGITQSPKYLFRKEGQNVTLSCEQNLNHDAMYWYRQDPGQGLRLIYYSQIVNDFQKGDIAEGYSVSREKKESFPLTVTSAQKNPTAFYLCASSIGGHYYEQYFGPGTRLTVT.

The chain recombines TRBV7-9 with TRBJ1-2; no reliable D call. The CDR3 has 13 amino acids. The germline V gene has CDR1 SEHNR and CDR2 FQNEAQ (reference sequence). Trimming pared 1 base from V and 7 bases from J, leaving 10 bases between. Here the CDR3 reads CASSLGPLSGYTF. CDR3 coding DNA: TGTGCCAGCAGCTTAGGTCCATTATCTGGCTACACCTTC.

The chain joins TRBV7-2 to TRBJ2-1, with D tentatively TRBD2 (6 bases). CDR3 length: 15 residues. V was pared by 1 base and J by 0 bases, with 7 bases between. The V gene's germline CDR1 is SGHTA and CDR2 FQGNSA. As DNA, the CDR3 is TGTGCCAGCAGCTTAGTCGGGAGCTCCTACAATGAGCAGTTCTTC. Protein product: CASSLVGSSYNEQFF.

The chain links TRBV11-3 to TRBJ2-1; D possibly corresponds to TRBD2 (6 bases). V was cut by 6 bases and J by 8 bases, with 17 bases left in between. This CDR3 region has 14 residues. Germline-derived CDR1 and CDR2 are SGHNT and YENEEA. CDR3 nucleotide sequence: TGTGCCAGCAGTTTCCTCGGGGGAGAGGATGAGCAGTTCTTC. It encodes CASSFLGGEDEQFF.

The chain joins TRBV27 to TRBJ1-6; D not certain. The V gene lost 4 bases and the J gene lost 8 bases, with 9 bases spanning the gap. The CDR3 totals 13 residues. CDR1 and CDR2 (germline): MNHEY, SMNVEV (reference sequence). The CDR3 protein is CASSWGLDSPLHF. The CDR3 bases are TGTGCCAGCAGTTGGGGTTTGGATTCACCCCTCCACTTT.

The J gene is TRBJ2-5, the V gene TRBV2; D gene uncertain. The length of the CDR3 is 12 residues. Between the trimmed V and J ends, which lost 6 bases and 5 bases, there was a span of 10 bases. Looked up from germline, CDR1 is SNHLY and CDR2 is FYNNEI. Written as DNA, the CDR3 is TGTGCCAGCAGGGATCAGAGGGAGACCCAGTACTTC. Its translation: CASRDQRETQYF.

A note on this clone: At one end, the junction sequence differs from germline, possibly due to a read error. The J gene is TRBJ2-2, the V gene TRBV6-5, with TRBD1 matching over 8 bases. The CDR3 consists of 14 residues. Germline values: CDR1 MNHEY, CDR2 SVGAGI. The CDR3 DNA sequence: TGTGCCAGCAGTTTCGGACAGGGCACCGGGGGGCTGTTTTTT. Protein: CASSFGQGTGGLFF.

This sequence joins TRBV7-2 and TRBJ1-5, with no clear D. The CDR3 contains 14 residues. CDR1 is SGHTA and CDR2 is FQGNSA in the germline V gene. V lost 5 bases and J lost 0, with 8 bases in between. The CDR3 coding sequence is TGTGCCAGCAGCCTCCAGGTTAGCAATCAGCCCCAGCATTTT. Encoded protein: CASSLQVSNQPQHF.

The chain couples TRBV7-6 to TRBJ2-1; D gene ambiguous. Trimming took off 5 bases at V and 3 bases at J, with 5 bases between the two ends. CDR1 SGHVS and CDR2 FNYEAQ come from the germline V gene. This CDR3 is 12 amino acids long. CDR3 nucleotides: TGTGCCAGCAGCGACATCTACAATGAGCAGTTCTTC. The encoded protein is CASSDIYNEQFF.

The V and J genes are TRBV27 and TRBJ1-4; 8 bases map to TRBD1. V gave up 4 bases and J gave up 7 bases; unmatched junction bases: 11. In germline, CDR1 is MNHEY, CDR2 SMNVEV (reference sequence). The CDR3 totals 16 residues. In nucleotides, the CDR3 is TGTGCCAGCAGTTCGGACAGGGAAAGGAGGCCTGAAAAACTGTTTTTT. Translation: CASSSDRERRPEKLFF.

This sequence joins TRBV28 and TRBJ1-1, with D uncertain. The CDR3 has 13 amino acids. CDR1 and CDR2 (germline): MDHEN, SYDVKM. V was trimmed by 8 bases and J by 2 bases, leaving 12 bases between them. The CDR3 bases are TGTGCCAGCGGTGGGGTAGTCAACACTGAAGCTTTCTTT. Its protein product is CASGGVVNTEAFF.

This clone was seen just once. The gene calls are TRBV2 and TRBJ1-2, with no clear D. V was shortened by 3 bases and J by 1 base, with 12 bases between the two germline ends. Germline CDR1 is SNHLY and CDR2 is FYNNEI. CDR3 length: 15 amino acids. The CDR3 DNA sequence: TGTGCCAGCAGTGATCGAAGGGCCCGTAACTATGGCTACACCTTC. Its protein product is CASSDRRARNYGYTF.

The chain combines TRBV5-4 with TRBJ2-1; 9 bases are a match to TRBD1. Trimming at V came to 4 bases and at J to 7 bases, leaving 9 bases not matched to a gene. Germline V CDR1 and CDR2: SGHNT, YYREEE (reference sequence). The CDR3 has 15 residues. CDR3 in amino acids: CASSGTGTGFNEQFF. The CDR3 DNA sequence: TGTGCCAGCAGCGGGACCGGGACAGGGTTTAATGAGCAGTTCTTC.

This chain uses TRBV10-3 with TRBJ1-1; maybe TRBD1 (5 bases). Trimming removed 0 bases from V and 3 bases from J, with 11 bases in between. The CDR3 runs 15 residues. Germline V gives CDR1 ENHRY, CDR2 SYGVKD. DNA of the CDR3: TGTGCCATCAGTGAGTCTGTGGGGGGGTACACTGAAGCTTTCTTT. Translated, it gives CAISESVGGYTEAFF.

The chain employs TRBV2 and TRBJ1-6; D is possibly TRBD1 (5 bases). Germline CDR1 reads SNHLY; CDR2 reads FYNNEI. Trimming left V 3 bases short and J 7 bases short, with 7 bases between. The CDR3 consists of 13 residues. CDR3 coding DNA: TGTGCCAGCAGTGACAGGGAGAATTCACCCCTCCACTTT. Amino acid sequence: CASSDRENSPLHF.

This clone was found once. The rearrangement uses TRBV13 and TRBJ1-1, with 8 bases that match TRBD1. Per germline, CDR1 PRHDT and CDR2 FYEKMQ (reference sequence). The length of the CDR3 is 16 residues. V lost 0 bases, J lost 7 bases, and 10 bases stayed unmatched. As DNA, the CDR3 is TGTGCCAGCAGCTTAGGTGAGGGTCCAGGGGGCGATGAAGCTTTCTTT. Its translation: CASSLGEGPGGDEAFF.

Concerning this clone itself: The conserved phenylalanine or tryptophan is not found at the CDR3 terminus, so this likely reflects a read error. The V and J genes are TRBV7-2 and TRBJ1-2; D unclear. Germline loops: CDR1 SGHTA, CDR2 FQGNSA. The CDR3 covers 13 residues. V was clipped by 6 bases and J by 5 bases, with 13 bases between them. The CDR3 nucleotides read TGTGCCAGCAGTCCCGACGGCCGTTATGGCTACACCCTC. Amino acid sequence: CASSPDGRYGYTL.